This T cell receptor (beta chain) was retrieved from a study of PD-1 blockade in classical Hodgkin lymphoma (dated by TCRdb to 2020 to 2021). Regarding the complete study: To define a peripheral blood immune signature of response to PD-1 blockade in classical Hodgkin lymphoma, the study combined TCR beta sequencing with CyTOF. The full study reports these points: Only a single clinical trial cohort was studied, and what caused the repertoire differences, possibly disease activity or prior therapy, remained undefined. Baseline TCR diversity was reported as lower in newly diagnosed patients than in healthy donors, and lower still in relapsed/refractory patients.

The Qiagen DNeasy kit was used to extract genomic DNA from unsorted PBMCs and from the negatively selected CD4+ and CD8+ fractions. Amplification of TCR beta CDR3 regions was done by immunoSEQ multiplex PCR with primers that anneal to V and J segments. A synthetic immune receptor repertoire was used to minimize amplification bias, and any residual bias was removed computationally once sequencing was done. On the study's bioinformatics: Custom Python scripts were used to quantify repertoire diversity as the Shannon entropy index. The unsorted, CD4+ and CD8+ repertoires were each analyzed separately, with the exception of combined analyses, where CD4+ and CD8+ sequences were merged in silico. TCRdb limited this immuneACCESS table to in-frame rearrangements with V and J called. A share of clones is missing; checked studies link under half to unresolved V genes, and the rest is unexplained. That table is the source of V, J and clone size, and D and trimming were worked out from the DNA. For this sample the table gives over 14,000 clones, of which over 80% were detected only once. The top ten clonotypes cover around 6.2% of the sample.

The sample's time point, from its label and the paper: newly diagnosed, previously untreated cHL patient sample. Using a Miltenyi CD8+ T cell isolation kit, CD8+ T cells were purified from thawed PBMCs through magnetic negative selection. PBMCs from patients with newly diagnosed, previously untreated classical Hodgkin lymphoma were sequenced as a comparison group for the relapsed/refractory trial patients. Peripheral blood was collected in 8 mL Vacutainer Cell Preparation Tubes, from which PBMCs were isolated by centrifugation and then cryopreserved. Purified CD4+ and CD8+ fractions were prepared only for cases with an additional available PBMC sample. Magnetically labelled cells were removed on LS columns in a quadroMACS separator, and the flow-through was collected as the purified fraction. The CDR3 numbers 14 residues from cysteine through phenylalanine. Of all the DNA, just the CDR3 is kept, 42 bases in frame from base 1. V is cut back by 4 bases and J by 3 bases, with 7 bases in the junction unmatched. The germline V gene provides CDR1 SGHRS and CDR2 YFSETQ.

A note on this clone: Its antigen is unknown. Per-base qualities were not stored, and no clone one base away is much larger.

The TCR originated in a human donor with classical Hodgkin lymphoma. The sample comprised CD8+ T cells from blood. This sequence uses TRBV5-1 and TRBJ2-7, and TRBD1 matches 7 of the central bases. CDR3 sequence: CASSLGTADYEQYF. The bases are TGCGCCAGCAGCCTAGGGACAGCAGACTACGAGCAGTACTTC.